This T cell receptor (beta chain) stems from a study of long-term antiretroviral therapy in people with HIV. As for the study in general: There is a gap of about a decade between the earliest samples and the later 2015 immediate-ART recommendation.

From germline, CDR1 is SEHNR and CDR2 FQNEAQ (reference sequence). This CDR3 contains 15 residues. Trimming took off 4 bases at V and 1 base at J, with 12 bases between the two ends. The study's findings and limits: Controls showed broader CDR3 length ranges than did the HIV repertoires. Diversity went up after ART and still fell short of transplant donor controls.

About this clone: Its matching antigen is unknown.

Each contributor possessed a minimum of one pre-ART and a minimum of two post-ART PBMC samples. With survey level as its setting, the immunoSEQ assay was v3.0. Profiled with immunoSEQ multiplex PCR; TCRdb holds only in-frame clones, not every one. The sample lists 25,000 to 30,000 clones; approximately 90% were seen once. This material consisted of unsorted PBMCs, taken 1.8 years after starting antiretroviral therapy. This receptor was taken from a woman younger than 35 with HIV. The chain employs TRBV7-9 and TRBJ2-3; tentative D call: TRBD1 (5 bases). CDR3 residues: CASSSLRGGTDTQYF. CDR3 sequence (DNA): TGTGCCAGCAGCTCTCTAAGGGGTGGCACAGATACGCAGTATTTT.